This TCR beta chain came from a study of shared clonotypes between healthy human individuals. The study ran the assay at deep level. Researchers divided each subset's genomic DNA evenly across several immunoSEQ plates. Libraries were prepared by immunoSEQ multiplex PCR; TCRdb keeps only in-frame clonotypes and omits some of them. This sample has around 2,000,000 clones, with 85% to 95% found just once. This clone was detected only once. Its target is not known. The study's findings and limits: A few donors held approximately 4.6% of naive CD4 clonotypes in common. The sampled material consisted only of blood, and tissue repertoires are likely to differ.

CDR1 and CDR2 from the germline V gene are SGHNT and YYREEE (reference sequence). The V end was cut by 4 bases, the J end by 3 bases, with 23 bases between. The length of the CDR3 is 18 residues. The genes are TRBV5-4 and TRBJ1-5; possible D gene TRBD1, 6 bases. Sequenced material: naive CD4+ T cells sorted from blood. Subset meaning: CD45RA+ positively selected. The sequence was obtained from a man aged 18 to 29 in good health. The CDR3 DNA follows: TGTGCCAGCAGCCACTTGGACAGCCCCTGGGGGATCAATCAGCCCCAGCATTTT. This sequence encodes CASSHLDSPWGINQPQHF.